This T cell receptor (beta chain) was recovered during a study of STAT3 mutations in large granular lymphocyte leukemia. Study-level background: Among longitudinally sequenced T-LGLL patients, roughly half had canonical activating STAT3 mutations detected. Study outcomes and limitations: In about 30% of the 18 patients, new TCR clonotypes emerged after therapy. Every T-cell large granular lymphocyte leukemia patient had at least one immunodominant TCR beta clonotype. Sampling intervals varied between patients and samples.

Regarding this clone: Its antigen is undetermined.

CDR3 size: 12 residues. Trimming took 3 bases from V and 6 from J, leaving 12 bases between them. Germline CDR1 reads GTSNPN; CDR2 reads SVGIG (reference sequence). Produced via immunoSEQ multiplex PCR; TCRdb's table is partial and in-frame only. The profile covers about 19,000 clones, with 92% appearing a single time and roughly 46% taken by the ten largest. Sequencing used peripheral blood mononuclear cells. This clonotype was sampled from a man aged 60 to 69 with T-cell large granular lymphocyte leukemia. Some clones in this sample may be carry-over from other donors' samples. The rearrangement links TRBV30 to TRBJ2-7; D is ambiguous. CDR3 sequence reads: CAWRGPWSEQYF. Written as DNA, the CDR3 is TGTGCCTGGAGGGGTCCTTGGTCCGAGCAGTACTTC.